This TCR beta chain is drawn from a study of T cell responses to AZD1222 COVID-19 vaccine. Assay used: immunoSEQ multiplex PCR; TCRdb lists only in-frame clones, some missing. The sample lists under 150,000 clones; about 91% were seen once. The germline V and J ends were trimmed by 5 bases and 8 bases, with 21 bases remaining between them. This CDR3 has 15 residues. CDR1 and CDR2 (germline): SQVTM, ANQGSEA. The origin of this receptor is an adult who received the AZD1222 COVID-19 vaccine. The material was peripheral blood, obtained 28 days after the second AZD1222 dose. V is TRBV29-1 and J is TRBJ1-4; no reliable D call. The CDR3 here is CSVTSYSPGGEKLFF. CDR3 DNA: TGCAGCGTTACGAGTTACTCCCCGGGAGGGGAAAAACTGTTTTTT. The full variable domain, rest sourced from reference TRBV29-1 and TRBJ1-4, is SAVISQKPSRDICQRGTSLTIQCQVDSQVTMMFWYRQQPGQSLTLIATANQGSEATYESGFVIDKFPISRPNLTFSTLTVSNMSPEDSSIYLCSVTSYSPGGEKLFFGSGTQLSVL.